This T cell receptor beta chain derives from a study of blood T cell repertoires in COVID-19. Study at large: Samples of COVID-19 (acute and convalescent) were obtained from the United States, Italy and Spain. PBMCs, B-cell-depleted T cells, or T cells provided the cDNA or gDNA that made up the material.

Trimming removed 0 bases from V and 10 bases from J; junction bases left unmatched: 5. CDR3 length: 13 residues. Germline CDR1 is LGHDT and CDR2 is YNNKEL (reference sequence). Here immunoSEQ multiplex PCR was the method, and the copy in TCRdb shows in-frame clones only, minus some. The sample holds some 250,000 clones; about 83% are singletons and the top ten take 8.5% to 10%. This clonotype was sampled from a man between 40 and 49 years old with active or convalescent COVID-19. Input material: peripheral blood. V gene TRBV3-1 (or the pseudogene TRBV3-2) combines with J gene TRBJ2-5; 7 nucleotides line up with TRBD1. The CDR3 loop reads CASSQDLGQVQYF. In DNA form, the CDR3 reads TGTGCCAGCAGCCAAGATCTAGGACAGGTCCAGTACTTC.